A single sample is the source of the 12 T cell receptor beta chains below, sequenced in a study of T cell changes during pregnancy in multiple sclerosis. TCRdb's table, derived via immunoSEQ multiplex PCR, lists solely in-frame clones and lacks some. The sample lists 40,000 or so clones, 93% occurring once. The sequencing used CD8+ T cells from peripheral blood mononuclear cells, collected in the third trimester of pregnancy. Receptors were obtained from a female donor with multiple sclerosis, enrolled in a pregnancy study.

The rearrangement uses TRBV29-1 and TRBJ1-1; D possibly corresponds to TRBD1 (6 bases). The CDR3 is 13 residues long. Germline CDR1 SQVTM, CDR2 ANQGSEA. V was shortened by 7 bases and J by 1 base, with 13 bases between the two germline ends. The CDR3 is CSAFGTSNTEAFF. DNA for the CDR3: TGCAGCGCGTTTGGGACATCGAACACTGAAGCTTTCTTT.

This clone is a singleton in its sample. The rearrangement joins TRBV6-4 to TRBJ1-1, with D possibly matching TRBD1 (6 bases). CDR3 length: 15 amino acids. Trimming shortened V by 2 bases and J by 2 bases, and 12 bases separated the two germline ends. In germline, CDR1 is MRHNA, CDR2 SNTAGT. In DNA form, the CDR3 reads TGTGCCAGCAGTGACCGGCCAGGGACAAACACTGAAGCTTTCTTT. Its protein product is CASSDRPGTNTEAFF.

The genes are TRBV7-9 and TRBJ1-1, with D uncertain. The CDR3 extends over 11 amino acids. V lost 5 bases and J 6 bases, leaving 7 bases between the germline ends. Germline lookup yields CDR1 SEHNR and CDR2 FQNEAQ (reference sequence). The CDR3 DNA sequence: TGTGCCAGCAGCCCCGAGGCTGAAGCTTTCTTT. Protein product: CASSPEAEAFF.

The chain carries TRBV27 and TRBJ2-7; TRBD2 aligns across 8 bases. V was pared by 5 bases and J by 2 bases, with 2 bases of the junction left unmatched. The CDR3 spans 13 residues. CDR1 is MNHEY and CDR2 is SMNVEV in the germline V gene (reference sequence). CDR3 sequence: CASSPGGAYEQYF. The DNA for the CDR3 is TGTGCCAGCAGTCCCGGGGGGGCCTACGAGCAGTACTTC.

V gene TRBV28 combines with J gene TRBJ2-7; TRBD1 might be the D (6 bases). Trimming took 3 bases from V and 2 from J, leaving 14 bases between them. In germline, CDR1 is MDHEN, CDR2 SYDVKM. The CDR3 loop spans 15 amino acids. Here the CDR3 DNA reads TGTGCCAGCAGTTTCTACAGGGTACGACCCTACGAGCAGTACTTC. This gives the protein CASSFYRVRPYEQYF.

This clone is a singleton in its sample. The chain is built from TRBV7-3 and TRBJ2-6; TRBD1 matches 7 bases. The CDR3 is 18 amino acids. Germline CDR1 SGHTA, CDR2 FQGTGA. The trim removed 5 bases at V and 0 bases at J, leaving 10 bases unmatched. CDR3 sequence reads: CASSPTGQTLSGANVLTF. CDR3 coding DNA: TGTGCCAGCAGCCCCACGGGACAGACCCTCTCTGGGGCCAACGTCCTGACTTTC.

The chain has TRBV27 and TRBJ2-5; 8 bases map to TRBD2. The CDR3 length is 15 residues. The V segment lost 5 bases and the J segment 5 bases; nucleotides outside the gene matches: 10. In germline, CDR1 is MNHEY, CDR2 SMNVEV (reference sequence). Here the CDR3 reads CASSRTPASGETQYF. In DNA form, the CDR3 reads TGTGCCAGCAGTCGGACCCCGGCTAGCGGGGAGACCCAGTACTTC.

J is TRBJ1-1 and V is TRBV5-1; TRBD1 matches at 9 bases. The CDR3 contains 15 residues. Unmatched junction bases numbered 1, after V lost 0 bases and J lost 1 base. Looked up from germline, CDR1 is SGHRS and CDR2 is YFSETQ. The CDR3 is CASSLVGQGNTEAFF. The CDR3 nucleotides are TGCGCCAGCAGCTTGGTGGGACAGGGGAACACTGAAGCTTTCTTT. Filled out from reference TRBV5-1 and TRBJ1-1, the complete variable domain reads KAGVTQTPRYLIKTRGQQVTLSCSPISGHRSVSWYQQTPGQGLQFLFEYFSETQRNKGNFPGRFSGRQFSNSRSEMNVSTLELGDSALYLCASSLVGQGNTEAFFGQGTRLTVV.

The chain joins TRBV27 to TRBJ1-1; perhaps TRBD1 as D (6 bases). The CDR3 runs 14 residues. CDR1 MNHEY and CDR2 SMNVEV come from the germline V gene (reference sequence). V lost 3 bases, J lost 1 base, and 9 bases lay in between. The DNA of the CDR3 is TGTGCCAGCAGTTTCCGGACAGAGAACACTGAAGCTTTCTTT. Translated: CASSFRTENTEAFF.

This clone was seen only once. The chain couples TRBV7-9 to TRBJ2-3, with TRBD1 identical over 7 bases. Germline V gene lookup returns CDR1 SEHNR and CDR2 FQNEAQ (reference sequence). This CDR3 has 15 residues. Trimming removed 5 bases from V and 4 bases from J; junction bases left unmatched: 9. CDR3 in DNA: TGTGCCAGCAGCGCCGGGGACAGTGAGGCAGATACGCAGTATTTT. This encodes CASSAGDSEADTQYF.

V is TRBV2 and J is TRBJ1-4; TRBD1 aligns across 7 bases. Per the germline V gene, CDR1 is SNHLY and CDR2 is FYNNEI. With 6 bases clipped from V and 4 bases from J, the junction kept 5 bases outside the gene matches. The CDR3 spans 14 residues. The CDR3 sequence is CASSPGQINEKLFF. In nucleotides, the CDR3 is TGTGCCAGCAGCCCGGGACAGATTAATGAAAAACTGTTTTTT. The full variable domain, in which reference TRBV2 and TRBJ1-4 provide the parts outside the CDR3, is EPEVTQTPSHQVTQMGQEVILRCVPISNHLYFYWYRQILGQKVEFLVSFYNNEISEKSEIFDDQFSVERPDGSNFTLKIRSTKLEDSAMYFCASSPGQINEKLFFGSGTQLSVL.

The rearrangement uses TRBV29-1 and TRBJ2-7, with TRBD1 matching 10 bases. The J segment lost 7 bases and the V segment lost 4 bases, leaving 4 bases of the junction unmatched. CDR1 is SQVTM and CDR2 is ANQGSEA in the germline V gene. This CDR3 is built from 12 residues. CDR3 amino acids: CSVGDRGGEQYF. DNA of the CDR3: TGCAGCGTTGGGGACAGGGGAGGGGAGCAGTACTTC.